The 6 T cell receptor beta chains listed next were all sequenced from one sample in a study of shared clonotypes between healthy human individuals (dated by TCRdb to the early 2020s). Libraries came from the immunoSEQ multiplex PCR assay. Not all clones reach the TCRdb copy of this immuneACCESS table, which keeps in-frame sequences only. Checked studies attribute under half of the gap to unresolved V genes and leave the rest unexplained. This sample has some 2,000,000 clones in its table, and 85% to 95% of those were observed once. The ten top clones hold roughly 0.13% of the sample. The sample taken for sequencing was naive CD4+ T cells sorted from blood. The label giving this sample's cell subset or site can be read as: CD45RA+ positively selected. These receptors were collected from a man between 18 and 35 years old in good health.

CDR3: CAPPAASPYSGANVLTF. The DNA for the CDR3 is TGTGCCCCGCCGGCAGCCAGTCCCTACTCTGGGGCCAACGTCCTGACTTTC. The V and J genes are TRBV10-3 and TRBJ2-6, with D unclear. Trimming left V 11 bases short and J 0 bases short, with 20 bases between. This CDR3 spans 17 amino acids. Looked up from germline, CDR1 is ENHRY and CDR2 is SYGVKD.

For the CDR3, the DNA is TGTGCCAGCAGCATCAGGGAATCCGGGGCCAACGTCCTGACTTTC. It specifies CASSIRESGANVLTF. The V and J genes are TRBV2 and TRBJ2-6; D possibly corresponds to TRBD1 (5 bases). Germline V CDR1 and CDR2: SNHLY, FYNNEI. Trimming took off 6 bases at V and 4 bases at J, with 13 bases between the two ends. The CDR3 is made up of 15 amino acids.

Remarks on this clone: The sample contains more than one DNA sequence encoding this CDR3. The chain carries TRBV9 and TRBJ1-6; D unresolved. Germline loops: CDR1 SGDLS, CDR2 YYNGEE. Trimming shortened V by 3 bases and J by 0 bases, and 7 bases separated the two germline ends. CDR3 length: 15 amino acids. This CDR3 is CASSGDSSYNSPLHF. The CDR3 DNA follows: TGTGCCAGCAGCGGGGATAGCTCCTATAATTCACCCCTCCACTTT.

The CDR3 nucleotides are TGTGCCAGCAGTCAAAACCAGGGCTACGAGCAGTACTTC. Encoded protein: CASSQNQGYEQYF. This sequence joins TRBV6-6 and TRBJ2-7, with D possibly being TRBD1 (5 bases). The V gene lost 5 bases and the J gene lost 3 bases, with 11 bases spanning the gap. CDR1 MNHNY and CDR2 SVGAGI come from the germline V gene (reference sequence). The CDR3 is made up of 13 amino acids.

The chain has TRBV30 and TRBJ1-5; the D gene is possibly TRBD1 (5 bases). The CDR3 is 14 amino acids. Germline CDR1 is GTSNPN and CDR2 is SVGIG (reference sequence). V lost 1 base and J 4 bases, leaving 11 bases between the germline ends. The CDR3 DNA follows: TGTGCCTGGAGTGGGGGGAGTTGGAATCAGCCCCAGCATTTT. Translation gives CAWSGGSWNQPQHF. Based on the CDR3 plus reference TRBV30 and TRBJ1-5, the full variable domain is SQTIHQWPATLVQPVGSPLSLECTVEGTSNPNLYWYRQAAGRGLQLLFYSVGIGQISSEVPQNLSASRPQDRQFILSSKKLLLSDSGFYLCAWSGGSWNQPQHFGDGTRLSIL.

The chain carries TRBV30 and TRBJ2-1, with D hard to call. There are 12 residues in the CDR3. Germline loops: CDR1 GTSNPN, CDR2 SVGIG (reference sequence). Deletions cut 4 bases from V and 9 bases from J, with 13 bases between. CDR3 sequence reads: CAWTPFRSEQFF. For the CDR3, the DNA is TGTGCCTGGACCCCCTTTAGGAGTGAGCAGTTCTTC. The full variable domain, its missing parts supplied by reference TRBV30 and TRBJ2-1, is SQTIHQWPATLVQPVGSPLSLECTVEGTSNPNLYWYRQAAGRGLQLLFYSVGIGQISSEVPQNLSASRPQDRQFILSSKKLLLSDSGFYLCAWTPFRSEQFFGPGTRLTVL.